This paragraph reports one T cell receptor (beta chain). Its antigen remains unidentified. No qualities accompany the bases; no much larger clone lies one base away. This entry is derived from a study of CD8+ T cells in alopecia areata (dated by TCRdb to 2016 to 2019). General notes on the study: Treated patients were enrolled in an open-label pilot trial of oral tofacitinib at 5 to 10 mg twice daily for moderate-to-severe alopecia areata. Patients received tofacitinib for 6 to 18 months and were then followed off drug for 6 months to check for delayed response and recurrence. Scalp tissue and sorted CD4+ and CD8+ peripheral blood T cells from patchy and totalis/universalis alopecia areata patients and from healthy controls were covered by human TCRbeta sequencing. Clonality in the scalp was compared among normal scalp (n=4), patchy alopecia areata scalp (n=8), and alopecia totalis/universalis scalp (n=8). Amplification of TCRbeta CDR3 regions was done by immunoSEQ multiplex PCR using 35 Vbeta forward primers and 13 Jbeta reverse primers. RNA came from the PAXgene miRNA kit for fixed scalp, the miRNeasy kit for PBMCs, and the RNeasy kit for mouse skin. For the treated patients, the SALT score, which quantifies what percentage of scalp surface area is affected, served as the measure of disease severity. To study T cell clonal expansion in alopecia areata, the researchers applied high-throughput TCRbeta sequencing to both the C3H/HeJ mouse model and human patients. Tofacitinib-treated patients had biopsies at baseline and at 4 and 24 weeks of treatment, with a later scalp biopsy in several patients. Beyond this particular receptor, the publication reports: During tofacitinib treatment, many expanded lesional clones remained in scalp and blood, and this persistence may partly explain relapse after treatment is stopped. Shared TCR sequences between patients were less evident than in mice, which may be partly attributable to HLA diversity in the patient population. Scalp TCR repertoire analysis is complicated because resident alphabeta T cells in normal human skin are also sequenced, whereas mouse skin is dominated by gammadelta T cells. Compared with normal scalp, lesional scalp, particularly in alopecia totalis/universalis, had higher clonality and more expanded CD8+ clones, which suggests antigenic drive. With tofacitinib, both scalp clonality and the number of expanded CD8+ clones among the top 100 scalp clones went down significantly. Because the treated cohort was small and had only one nonresponder, larger studies are needed to examine links between baseline CD8+ expansion and response.

Library method: the immunoSEQ multiplex PCR assay. RNA was extracted from all samples and reverse transcribed into cDNA, which served as template for TCR sequencing. First-strand cDNA was synthesized using SuperScript III with a 2:1 mix of oligo-dT and random hexamers. A synthetic immune receptor repertoire was used to gauge amplification bias, and whatever bias remained was removed computationally. From the authors' description of their analysis: After raw reads were preprocessed to remove errors, the CDR3 was defined following IMGT conventions as running from the conserved cysteine to phenylalanine. Clonality was computed as 1 minus the Shannon entropy, with the entropy normalized by log2 of the number of productive unique TCRs. Scalp TCRbeta sequences were cross-referenced with sorted blood CD4 and CD8 repertoires so that the CD4 or CD8 identity of scalp clones could be inferred. As stored in TCRdb, this immuneACCESS dataset retains in-frame rearrangements with V and J assigned. A fraction of the clones does not appear; measured against another copy, unresolved V genes explain less than half of the discrepancy, and the remainder lacks a known reason. The V and J calls and clone size were taken over from that table, and D and trimming were inferred from the DNA. The sample table shows some 190,000 clones, and around 65% are seen once. The top ten hold 1% to 1.5% of the sample.

Trimming takes 4 bases from V and 5 bases from J, and the germline ends sit 14 bases apart. From the cysteine through the phenylalanine, the CDR3 covers 13 amino acids. CDR3 DNA is the only sequence kept; it has 39 bases, read in frame from the first base. According to the germline V gene, CDR1 reads SQVTM and CDR2 reads ANQGSEA. Reading the label with the study, this specimen's treatment or condition is: oral pan-JAK inhibitor, 5-10 mg twice daily. Lesional scalp punch biopsies and peripheral blood were collected from alopecia areata patients. After PBMCs were isolated by density centrifugation and stained for CD3, CD4 and CD8, a FACSAria was used to sort CD4+ and CD8+ T cells.

The material was CD4+ T cells sorted from blood, obtained around week 46, from a patient treated with tofacitinib. The clonotype originates from a human donor with alopecia areata. The chain is made from TRBV29-1 and TRBJ2-5; a weak D assignment points to TRBD1 (6 bases agree). The CDR3 amino acid sequence is: CSVAGQYLETQYF. At the DNA level, the sequence is TGCAGCGTTGCCGGACAGTACTTGGAGACCCAGTACTTC. With all but the CDR3 taken from the reference TRBV29-1 and TRBJ2-5 genes, the full variable domain is: SAVISQKPSRDICQRGTSLTIQCQVDSQVTMMFWYRQQPGQSLTLIATANQGSEATYESGFVIDKFPISRPNLTFSTLTVSNMSPEDSSIYLCSVAGQYLETQYFGPGTRLLVL.